Below, 32 T cell receptor beta chains from the same sample are listed, as sequenced in a study of shared clonotypes between healthy human individuals. Measured with immunoSEQ multiplex PCR; TCRdb has only the in-frame clones, and not every one. The data show 2 million to 2.5 million clones, roughly 91% seen once. Naive-designated CD8 cells lacked CD45RO, were positively enriched for CCR7, and omitted terminally differentiated effector memory CD45RA+ cells. The specimen sequenced was naive CD8+ T cells from PBMCs. The receptors stem from a man between 18 and 35 years old in good health. Some clones in this sample may be carry-over from other donors' samples.

This sequence joins TRBV18 and TRBJ1-3; no firm D call. V gave up 2 bases and J gave up 0 bases, with 8 bases separating them. Per germline, CDR1 KGHSH and CDR2 LQKENI. CDR3 length: 15 amino acids. The CDR3 bases are TGTGCCAGCTCACCATATGCCACCTCTGGAAACACCATATATTTT. Protein product: CASSPYATSGNTIYF.

The rearrangement links TRBV28 to TRBJ1-3; 8 nucleotides match TRBD1. The length of the CDR3 is 14 residues. J was trimmed by 8 bases and V by 4 bases; bases with no gene match: 7. Germline-derived CDR1 and CDR2 are MDHEN and SYDVKM. CDR3 region: CASSSDRAYYTIYF. The CDR3 DNA reads as TGTGCCAGCAGTTCGGACAGGGCCTACTACACCATATATTTT.

The gene calls are TRBV19 and TRBJ1-1, with a weak D call TRBD1 (5 bases). The CDR3 is made up of 18 amino acids. Trimming left V 3 bases short and J 3 bases short, with 23 bases between. The V gene's germline CDR1 is LNHDA and CDR2 SQIVND (reference sequence). The CDR3 bases are TGTGCCAGTAGTATGACAGTCACTTTTTCCCCCAGGGACACTGAAGCTTTCTTT. Translation gives CASSMTVTFSPRDTEAFF.

J is TRBJ2-2 and V is TRBV28; TRBD1 agrees at 7 bases. The CDR3 has 15 amino acids. With V trimmed by 5 bases and J by 7 bases, 10 bases remained unmatched. The germline CDR1 and CDR2 sequences are MDHEN and SYDVKM. CDR3 coding DNA: TGTGCCAGCAGTGACGACAGGGCTCTCCTCGGGGAGCTGTTTTTT. This codes for CASSDDRALLGELFF.

The rearrangement joins TRBV15 to TRBJ2-5, with D unresolved. The germline CDR1 and CDR2 sequences are LNHNV and YYDKDF (reference sequence). V gave up 5 bases and J gave up 4 bases, with 11 bases separating them. The CDR3 consists of 13 residues. DNA for the CDR3: TGTGCCACCAGCTGGCCCGGCAGAGAGACCCAGTACTTC. Protein sequence: CATSWPGRETQYF.

The genes are TRBV7-3 and TRBJ2-7; D is possibly TRBD2 (6 bases). This CDR3 comprises 14 residues. The V end lost 4 bases, the J end lost 7 bases, and 17 bases lay between the germline ends. In germline, CDR1 is SGHTA, CDR2 FQGTGA. The CDR3 spells CASSSVGGRREQYF. Written as DNA, the CDR3 is TGTGCCAGCAGCTCAGTTGGTGGGAGGAGAGAGCAGTACTTC.

This clone was counted a single time. The chain recombines TRBV25-1 with TRBJ2-5, with a tentative D call TRBD1 (5 bases). The J call could be wrong; TRBJ2-7 is a better fit for the DNA end. Germline lookup yields CDR1 MGHDK and CDR2 SYGVNS. The CDR3 has 12 amino acids. The DNA for the CDR3 is TGTGCCAGCAGTACAGGAGTCTACGAGCAGTACTTC. It encodes CASSTGVYEQYF.

The chain has TRBV4-2 and TRBJ2-1, with 7 bases identical to TRBD1. V lost 0 bases to trimming and J lost 0 bases; unmatched junction nucleotides: 5. The CDR3 contains 17 residues. Germline CDR1 is LGHNA and CDR2 is YNFKEQ. The CDR3 reads CASSQDTDRVSYNEQFF. CDR3 nucleotide sequence: TGTGCCAGCAGCCAAGACACCGACAGGGTCTCCTACAATGAGCAGTTCTTC.

The chain uses TRBV28 and TRBJ1-3; TRBD1 agrees at 10 bases. Germline CDR1 reads MDHEN; CDR2 reads SYDVKM. Trimming at V came to 11 bases and at J to 3 bases, leaving 7 bases not matched to a gene. This CDR3 has 14 amino acids. As DNA, the CDR3 is TGTGCCGCGGCCGGGACAGGGGATGGAAACACCATATATTTT. This gives the protein CAAAGTGDGNTIYF.

The gene calls are TRBV11-2 and TRBJ1-4; perhaps TRBD1 as D (5 bases). The CDR3 spans 18 residues. With 5 bases removed from V and 3 bases from J, the gap between germline ends came to 22 bases. Germline assignment: CDR1 SGHAT and CDR2 FQNNGV. As DNA, the CDR3 is TGTGCCAGCAGCCCAACAAAGGGGCAGGCAGGTCCTAATGAAAAACTGTTTTTT. This gives the protein CASSPTKGQAGPNEKLFF.

This chain connects TRBV14 to TRBJ2-7; 9 nucleotides agree with TRBD1. The CDR3 has 14 amino acids. Germline CDR1 is SGHDN and CDR2 is FVKESK. J gave up 6 bases and V 3 bases, and 6 bases lay outside the gene matches. The CDR3 nucleotides are TGTGCCAGCAGCCACTTGGGGACAGGGTTCGAGCAGTACTTC. Its translation is CASSHLGTGFEQYF.

This rearrangement joins TRBV7-2 to TRBJ2-3; no reliable D call. Germline loops: CDR1 SGHTA, CDR2 FQGNSA. Between the trimmed V and J ends, which lost 3 bases and 6 bases, there was a span of 10 bases. CDR3 length: 13 residues. CDR3: CASSFFSPDTQYF. CDR3 in DNA: TGTGCCAGCAGCTTTTTCTCGCCCGATACGCAGTATTTT.

The V gene is TRBV27, the J gene TRBJ2-1; TRBD1 matches at 8 bases. Germline V gene sequence: CDR1 MNHEY, CDR2 SMNVEV (reference sequence). This CDR3 region has 17 residues. V lost 2 bases and J lost 2; bases outside the gene matches: 8. The CDR3 sequence: CASSLPPGGEAYNEQFF. CDR3 sequence (DNA): TGTGCCAGCAGTTTACCACCAGGGGGCGAGGCCTACAATGAGCAGTTCTTC.

J is TRBJ2-2 and V is TRBV28, with no clear D. Trimming left V 3 bases short and J 2 bases short, with 10 bases between. CDR1 and CDR2 (germline): MDHEN, SYDVKM. There are 15 residues in the CDR3. The CDR3 loop reads CASSFWVGNTGELFF. DNA of the CDR3: TGTGCCAGCAGTTTTTGGGTGGGAAACACCGGGGAGCTGTTTTTT.

The CDR3 is CASSLYRQARHEQYF. The CDR3 DNA reads as TGTGCCAGCAGTTTATACAGACAGGCCCGCCACGAGCAGTACTTC. This sequence joins TRBV28 and TRBJ2-7, with D possibly matching TRBD1 (6 bases). This CDR3 contains 15 residues. V lost 1 base and J lost 5, with 15 bases in between. From germline, CDR1 is MDHEN and CDR2 SYDVKM.

This chain uses TRBV15 with TRBJ2-7; 7 bases line up with TRBD1. The V and J ends lost 3 bases and 0 bases, in that order; junction bases with no gene match: 5. This CDR3 comprises 15 residues. Germline CDR1 and CDR2: LNHNV and YYDKDF (reference sequence). The CDR3 region is CATSSLRDSSYEQYF. Written as DNA, the CDR3 is TGTGCCACCAGCAGTCTCCGGGACAGCTCCTACGAGCAGTACTTC. The full variable domain, its missing parts supplied by reference TRBV15 and TRBJ2-7, is DAMVIQNPRYQVTQFGKPVTLSCSQTLNHNVMYWYQQKSSQAPKLLFHYYDKDFNNEADTPDNFQSRRPNTSFCFLDIRSPGLGDTAMYLCATSSLRDSSYEQYFGPGTRLTVT.

The V and J genes are TRBV15 and TRBJ2-1; maybe TRBD2 (6 bases). V lost 3 bases and J 3 bases, leaving 12 bases between the germline ends. The CDR3 contains 15 residues. Germline V gives CDR1 LNHNV, CDR2 YYDKDF (reference sequence). DNA of the CDR3: TGTGCCACCAGCAGTGAGGCGGGGATCTACAATGAGCAGTTCTTC. Translating it yields CATSSEAGIYNEQFF. Together with reference TRBV15 and TRBJ2-1, the CDR3 gives the full variable domain: DAMVIQNPRYQVTQFGKPVTLSCSQTLNHNVMYWYQQKSSQAPKLLFHYYDKDFNNEADTPDNFQSRRPNTSFCFLDIRSPGLGDTAMYLCATSSEAGIYNEQFFGPGTRLTVL.

With regard to this clone: Other DNA sequences in the same sample also yield this CDR3. V usage is TRBV7-6 and J usage is TRBJ1-5; 8 positions match TRBD1. V dropped 5 bases and J dropped 7; count of bases not matched to a gene: 7. Per the germline V gene, CDR1 is SGHVS and CDR2 is FNYEAQ. CDR3 length: 14 amino acids. This chain's CDR3 is CASSPGQGGQPQHF. CDR3 nucleotides: TGTGCCAGCAGCCCAGGACAGGGAGGGCAGCCCCAGCATTTT.

The CDR3 DNA reads TGCGCCAGCAGGGACCCAGCGGGAGCTAGCACAGATACGCAGTATTTT. This sequence encodes CASRDPAGASTDTQYF. The chain joins TRBV5-1 to TRBJ2-3, with TRBD2 identical over 8 bases. The CDR3 consists of 16 residues. CDR1 is SGHRS and CDR2 is YFSETQ in the germline V gene. Trimming at V came to 5 bases and at J to 0 bases, leaving 8 bases not matched to a gene.

Note on this clone: Additional DNA sequences in this sample encode the identical CDR3. The V gene is TRBV6-5, the J gene TRBJ2-7, with 10 bases matching TRBD2. The CDR3 is made up of 14 amino acids. Per the germline V gene, CDR1 is MNHEY and CDR2 is SVGAGI. Germline trimming cut 5 bases from V and 3 bases from J; bases unmatched to any gene: 4. CDR3 DNA: TGTGCCAGCAGTCCCAGGACTAGCGGCTACGAGCAGTACTTC. This translates into CASSPRTSGYEQYF.

The chain combines TRBV18 with TRBJ2-1; 9 positions match TRBD1. Losses at the gene ends were 1 base for V and 7 bases for J; bases not matched to a gene: 5. The CDR3 is 15 amino acids. Germline lookup yields CDR1 KGHSH and CDR2 LQKENI. The CDR3 loop reads CASSPRDRVRNEQFF. The CDR3 DNA is TGTGCCAGCTCACCACGGGACAGGGTGAGGAATGAGCAGTTCTTC.

This clone was counted a single time. The chain recombines TRBV7-6 with TRBJ1-1; 7 positions match TRBD1. V trimming: 1 base; J trimming: 1 base; junction bases outside the gene matches: 3. CDR3 length: 15 residues. From germline, CDR1 is SGHVS and CDR2 FNYEAQ. For the CDR3, the DNA is TGTGCCAGCAGCTTAGAGCCAGGGGGGAACACTGAAGCTTTCTTT. Amino acid sequence: CASSLEPGGNTEAFF.

V gene TRBV5-1 combines with J gene TRBJ2-1; 9 bases line up with TRBD1. The J segment lost 5 bases and the V segment lost 4 bases, leaving 7 bases of the junction unmatched. There are 15 residues in the CDR3. Germline assignment: CDR1 SGHRS and CDR2 YFSETQ. The CDR3 coding sequence is TGCGCCAGCAGCGCAATCGGACAGGGGAACAATGAGCAGTTCTTC. It encodes CASSAIGQGNNEQFF.

V gene TRBV7-9 combines with J gene TRBJ1-2; 8 positions agree with TRBD1. The CDR3 extends over 16 amino acids. J lost 0 bases, V lost 4 bases, and 7 bases had no gene match. Germline V lookup: CDR1 SEHNR, CDR2 FQNEAQ (reference sequence). The CDR3 sequence: CASSSDGTGSNYGYTF. The CDR3 DNA is TGTGCCAGCAGCTCAGACGGGACAGGATCTAACTATGGCTACACCTTC.

This chain uses TRBV10-3 with TRBJ2-7; D is uncertain. CDR3 size: 14 residues. The V gene lost 11 bases and the J gene lost 0 bases, with 17 bases spanning the gap. Germline V gene sequence: CDR1 ENHRY, CDR2 SYGVKD. The CDR3 DNA follows: TGTGCCGTACGTTCGGCAGGTGCCTCCTACGAGCAGTACTTC. This codes for CAVRSAGASYEQYF.

The chain is built from TRBV25-1 and TRBJ1-3, with a weak D call TRBD1 (5 bases). Germline CDR1 is MGHDK and CDR2 is SYGVNS. This CDR3 has 16 amino acids. The V end lost 3 bases, the J end lost 1 base, and 13 bases lay between the germline ends. CDR3 bases: TGTGCCAGCAGTGACCGGGGGAGAGTATCTGGAAACACCATATATTTT. This encodes CASSDRGRVSGNTIYF.

The V call is TRBV10-1, the J call TRBJ2-1; the match to TRBD2 covers 8 bases. CDR3 length: 15 amino acids. V was pared by 0 bases and J by 8 bases, with 6 bases of the junction left unmatched. The germline V gene has CDR1 WNHNN and CDR2 SYGVQD (reference sequence). The chain's CDR3 is CASSESREAWDEQFF. In DNA form, the CDR3 reads TGCGCCAGCAGTGAGTCGCGGGAGGCGTGGGATGAGCAGTTCTTC.

This clone was counted only a few times. The chain recombines TRBV27 with TRBJ1-1; TRBD1 might be the D (6 bases). CDR3 size: 14 residues. Germline assignment: CDR1 MNHEY and CDR2 SMNVEV (reference sequence). Trimming stripped 7 bases from V and 1 base from J, with 13 bases between. The CDR3 region has the DNA TGTGCCAGCATCGGGGGCGGCAAGAACACTGAAGCTTTCTTT. Amino acids: CASIGGGKNTEAFF.

The rearrangement joins TRBV7-9 to TRBJ2-1; 7 bases map to TRBD2. Unmatched junction bases numbered 11, after V lost 4 bases and J lost 8 bases. Germline CDR1 reads SEHNR; CDR2 reads FQNEAQ (reference sequence). The CDR3 contains 15 residues. CDR3 sequence (DNA): TGTGCCAGCAGCTCAAGGGCCAGCGGGAACGATGAGCAGTTCTTC. This sequence encodes CASSSRASGNDEQFF.

This chain links TRBV7-5 with TRBJ2-6. TRBV7-5 is termed a pseudogene. The CDR3 is 16 residues long. The CDR3 here is CARSISPCSGANVLTF. The CDR3 bases are TGTGCCAGAAGCATAAGTCCGTGCTCTGGGGCCAACGTCCTGACTTTC.

The chain links TRBV5-6 to TRBJ2-3; TRBD2 matches 8 bases. The CDR3 covers 16 residues. The V segment lost 3 bases and the J segment 2 bases; nucleotides outside the gene matches: 8. The germline V gene has CDR1 SGHDT and CDR2 YYEEEE. CDR3 coding DNA: TGTGCCAGCAGCTCGCGTCGGGGGGGCTACACAGATACGCAGTATTTT. It yields the protein CASSSRRGGYTDTQYF.

This clone was seen only once. The chain employs TRBV5-6 and TRBJ2-7; D is possibly TRBD1 (5 bases). Germline V gives CDR1 SGHDT, CDR2 YYEEEE. V was trimmed by 1 base and J by 3 bases, leaving 11 bases between them. The CDR3 has 14 residues. The CDR3 here is CASSLRGYSYEQYF. The CDR3 region has the DNA TGTGCCAGCAGCTTGAGGGGATATAGCTACGAGCAGTACTTC.